The clone carrying this T cell receptor beta chain was counted a few times. This sample was included in a study of blood T cell repertoires in COVID-19. Study-level information: Specimens from acute and convalescent COVID-19 originated in the United States, Italy and Spain.

This CDR3 is built from 14 residues. CDR1 is SGHRS and CDR2 is YFSETQ in the germline V gene. The V end was cut by 5 bases, the J end by 9 bases, with 15 bases between. In the study's own analysis: The assay estimated nucleated cells by amplifying reference gene primers. Clones were sequenced by immunoSEQ multiplex PCR, and TCRdb holds only the in-frame ones, with some missing. V and J calls plus clone size are reproduced from that table; the DNA served to infer D and trimming. The top ten clones hold 2.6% of a sample with about 240,000 clones, 87% of them seen once. Living in 24 US areas, the participants were between roughly 18 and 89 years of age. Allocation to cohorts depended on clinical history reported by the participants.

Specimen: PBMCs or T cells enriched from blood (not recorded which). The chain links TRBV5-1 to TRBJ1-6; the D gene is possibly TRBD1 (5 bases). The receptor's source is a woman younger than 45 with acute COVID-19. In DNA, the CDR3 is TGCGCCAGCAGATCGGGGGAAGGCCCTTCACCCCTCCACTTT. Translating it yields CASRSGEGPSPLHF.